The next 19 T cell receptor beta chains were all read from a single sample in a study of Graves' ophthalmopathy and Graves' hyperthyroidism. RNA transcripts served as template for amplifying TCR beta CDR3 sequences. RT-PCR in the first round used HTBI primers; a second-round multiplex PCR followed. Each CDR3 protein gets one entry after TCRdb re-called the multiplex PCR reads with MiXCR. Of over a million distinct CDR3 sequences detected, 35% to 45% appear once; the ten largest clones hold more than 9.5%. The specimen sequenced was peripheral blood or thyroid tissue (not recorded which). Receptors were obtained from an adult man with Graves' hyperthyroidism.

In its sample, this clonotype was seen many times. This chain connects TRBV12-3 or TRBV12-4 to TRBJ2-5; D not resolved. The CDR3 sequence is 13 residues long. V dropped 3 bases and J dropped 5 bases, with 10 bases sitting between them. DNA for the CDR3: TGTGCCAGCAGTTTCTTGGGAACTGAGACCCAGTACTTC. This encodes CASSFLGTETQYF.

This clonotype occurred a few times. At one end the junction does not follow the germline gene, possibly because of a read error. The chain joins TRBV20-1 to TRBJ2-2; no definite D call. This CDR3 is built from 13 residues. CDR1 and CDR2 from the germline V gene are DFQATT and SNEGSKA (reference sequence). CDR3 protein: CSAKLSNTGELFF. DNA for the CDR3: TGCAGTGCAAAACTGTCGAACACCGGAGAGCTGTTTTTT.

This clonotype was observed at least ten times. V is TRBV20-1 and J is TRBJ1-2; TRBD1 aligns across 7 bases. The CDR3 is 15 amino acids. Germline loops: CDR1 DFQATT, CDR2 SNEGSKA (reference sequence). The V segment lost 3 bases and the J segment 1 base; nucleotides outside the gene matches: 8. The CDR3 region is CSASPLRDSNYGYTF. The CDR3, as DNA: TGCAGTGCTAGTCCACTCCGGGACAGTAACTATGGCTACACCTTC.

V and J are TRBV7-2 and TRBJ1-2; D remains ambiguous. Trimming removed 3 bases at V and 0 bases at J, with 17 bases between. Germline V gives CDR1 SGHTA, CDR2 FQGNSA. This CDR3 comprises 17 residues. CDR3 DNA sequence: TGTGCCAGCAGCTTTGGCCGGTGGGCCACCTCTAACTATGGCTACACCTTC. It translates to CASSFGRWATSNYGYTF.

A word on this clonotype: With a much larger clone just one base away, this may be a read error. Here the CDR3 omits its conserved ending phenylalanine or tryptophan, so a read error is the likely source. The limits of the CDR3 on the DNA are not certain, so only TCRdb's listed CDR3 is given. This chain joins TRBV19 and TRBJ2-7. Germline-derived CDR1 and CDR2 are LNHDA and SQIVND (reference sequence). Ends included, the CDR3 has 13 residues. This chain's CDR3 is CASRPSNLMKMTL.

This clonotype showed up many times. The chain combines TRBV29-1 with TRBJ1-1, with a weak D call TRBD1 (5 bases). Trimming removed 3 bases at V and 7 bases at J, with 18 bases between. Per the germline V gene, CDR1 is SQVTM and CDR2 is ANQGSEA. The CDR3 covers 14 residues. Here the CDR3 reads CSVEGLTGGFEAFF. The CDR3 DNA reads TGCAGCGTTGAGGGGCTGACGGGAGGATTTGAAGCTTTCTTT.

The chain uses TRBV20-1 and TRBJ2-5, with 7 positions matching TRBD2. Germline CDR1 DFQATT, CDR2 SNEGSKA (reference sequence). This CDR3 comprises 15 residues. J gave up 2 bases and V 4 bases, and 10 bases lay outside the gene matches. As DNA, the CDR3 is TGCAGTGCTAACCCCGGGAGCGGGACTCAAGAGACCCAGTACTTC. Translated, it gives CSANPGSGTQETQYF.

Only a few counts were recorded for this clonotype. The V gene is TRBV7-2, the J gene TRBJ2-5; D may be TRBD2 (7 bases). CDR3 length equals 17 residues. Trimming left V 1 base short and J 2 bases short, with 17 bases between. Looked up from germline, CDR1 is SGHTA and CDR2 is FQGNSA. The CDR3 spells CASSLGGAGALQETQYF. The CDR3 DNA reads TGTGCCAGCAGCTTAGGGGGGGCGGGGGCCCTACAAGAGACCCAGTACTTC.

The CDR3 is CASSEGDRGAKETQYF. Here the CDR3 DNA reads TGTGCCAGCAGTGAAGGCGACAGGGGGGCTAAGGAGACCCAGTACTTC. The chain links TRBV25-1 to TRBJ2-5; 9 bases map to TRBD1. CDR1 and CDR2 from the germline V gene are MGHDK and SYGVNS. This CDR3 is 16 amino acids long. V lost 2 bases to trimming and J lost 5 bases; unmatched junction nucleotides: 9.

The V and J genes are TRBV12-3 or TRBV12-4 and TRBJ1-1, with D unclear. CDR3 length equals 13 residues. Trimming shortened V by 3 bases and J by 5 bases, and 10 bases separated the two germline ends. The CDR3 sequence: CASSLGTWTEAFF. The CDR3 DNA follows: TGTGCCAGCAGTTTGGGTACTTGGACTGAAGCTTTCTTT.

The table lists this clonotype with a few counts. The chain employs TRBV11-2 and TRBJ2-2; D gene uncertain. Germline V CDR1 and CDR2: SGHAT, FQNNGV. Trimming pared 3 bases from V and 6 bases from J, leaving 5 bases between. There are 12 residues in the CDR3. CDR3 in amino acids: CASSFKAGELFF. The CDR3 DNA sequence: TGTGCCAGCAGCTTTAAGGCCGGGGAGCTGTTTTTT.

This clonotype was observed at least ten times. V is TRBV20-1 and J is TRBJ1-2, with a tentative D call TRBD1 (5 bases). V lost 6 bases, J lost 4 bases, and 21 bases lay in between. The CDR3 is 15 amino acids. Germline V lookup: CDR1 DFQATT, CDR2 SNEGSKA (reference sequence). CDR3 in DNA: TGCAGTGCCTCGGGTCGGGGACTGCTTTTCTATGGCTACACCTTC. Amino acids: CSASGRGLLFYGYTF.

This clonotype was observed many times. The gene calls are TRBV6-5 and TRBJ1-5, with TRBD1 as a possible D gene (6 bases). The V end lost 9 bases, the J end lost 6 bases, and 15 bases lay between the germline ends. Germline values: CDR1 MNHEY, CDR2 SVGAGI. The CDR3 is made up of 13 amino acids. CDR3 in amino acids: CASSKGVGQPQHF. The CDR3 DNA reads TGTGCCAGTTCGAAGGGGGTCGGTCAGCCCCAGCATTTT.

This chain joins TRBV29-1 and TRBJ2-6; 11 bases line up with TRBD2. J was trimmed by 0 bases and V by 6 bases; bases with no gene match: 4. This CDR3 contains 16 residues. Looked up from germline, CDR1 is SQVTM and CDR2 is ANQGSEA. DNA of the CDR3: TGCAGCGTCACTAGCGGGAGATCCTCTGGGGCCAACGTCCTGACTTTC. Protein: CSVTSGRSSGANVLTF. The complete variable domain, with remaining parts taken from reference TRBV29-1 and TRBJ2-6, reads SAVISQKPSRDICQRGTSLTIQCQVDSQVTMMFWYRQQPGQSLTLIATANQGSEATYESGFVIDKFPISRPNLTFSTLTVSNMSPEDSSIYLCSVTSGRSSGANVLTFGAGSRLTVL.

There are a few counts of this clonotype. V is TRBV7-8 and J is TRBJ2-7, with D perhaps given as TRBD1 or TRBD2 (5 bases each). Trimming shortened V by 7 bases and J by 5 bases, and 21 bases separated the two germline ends. The CDR3 covers 15 residues. From germline, CDR1 is SGHVS and CDR2 FQNEAQ. The CDR3 region is CASTPPLGEGNEQYF. DNA of the CDR3: TGTGCCAGCACCCCACCCTTGGGGGAAGGCAACGAGCAGTACTTC.

Many counts were recorded for this clonotype. This chain connects TRBV12-3 or TRBV12-4 to TRBJ1-5; D uncertain. The V end was cut by 6 bases, the J end by 5 bases, with 11 bases between. The CDR3 extends over 13 amino acids. CDR3: CASRAQVDQPQHF. CDR3 nucleotides: TGTGCCAGCAGAGCTCAAGTAGATCAGCCCCAGCATTTT.

This clonotype turned up a few times. The chain recombines TRBV7-8 with TRBJ2-7; D is unclear. Germline values: CDR1 SGHVS, CDR2 FQNEAQ. Between the trimmed V and J ends, which lost 2 bases and 0 bases, there was a span of 11 bases. The CDR3 is made up of 15 amino acids. This CDR3 is CASSLFAASSYEQYF. As DNA, the CDR3 is TGTGCCAGCAGCTTATTCGCGGCAAGCTCCTACGAGCAGTACTTC.

The gene calls are TRBV7-2 and TRBJ2-5; D is perhaps TRBD1 (9 bases). Between the trimmed V and J ends, which lost 4 bases and 9 bases, there was a span of 24 bases. This CDR3 region has 16 residues. Germline lookup yields CDR1 SGHTA and CDR2 FQGNSA. The CDR3 region has the DNA TGTGCCAGCAGCTCCTCGGGGGGGACAGGGAGTCAGCCCCAGTACTTC. Its protein product is CASSSSGGTGSQPQYF.

This clonotype was recorded many times. This chain joins TRBV13 and TRBJ1-1; 9 positions match TRBD1. CDR1 and CDR2 (germline): PRHDT, FYEKMQ (reference sequence). V lost 5 bases and J lost 3; bases outside the gene matches: 4. This CDR3 is 14 amino acids long. CDR3: CASSHGTGYTEAFF. CDR3 coding DNA: TGTGCCAGCAGCCACGGGACAGGGTACACTGAAGCTTTCTTT.